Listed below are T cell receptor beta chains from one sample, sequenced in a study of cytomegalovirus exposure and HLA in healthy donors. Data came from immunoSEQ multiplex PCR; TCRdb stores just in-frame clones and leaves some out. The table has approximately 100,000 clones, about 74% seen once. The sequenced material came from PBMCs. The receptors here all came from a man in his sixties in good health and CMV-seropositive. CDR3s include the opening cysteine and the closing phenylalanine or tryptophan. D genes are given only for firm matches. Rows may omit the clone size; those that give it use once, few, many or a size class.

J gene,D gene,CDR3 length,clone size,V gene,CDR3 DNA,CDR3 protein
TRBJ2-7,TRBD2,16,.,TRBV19,TGTGCCAGTAGTATACGAGCGGGGGGGCCCGTCTACGAGCAGTACTTC,CASSIRAGGPVYEQYF
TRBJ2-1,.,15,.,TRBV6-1,TGTGCCAGCAGTGAATGGGGTAGCCCCGGGGGTGAGCAGTTCTTC,CASSEWGSPGGEQFF
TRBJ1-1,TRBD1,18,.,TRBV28,TGTGCCAGCAGTGCTTTCCGGACAGGAAGAATAATGAACACTGAAGCTTTCTTT,CASSAFRTGRIMNTEAFF
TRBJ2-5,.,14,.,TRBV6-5,TGTGCCAGCAGTTACGGGGCAGACCAAGAGACCCAGTACTTC,CASSYGADQETQYF
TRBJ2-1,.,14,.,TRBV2,TGTGCCAGCAGGACCGCTGTAGGGGCCAATGAGCAGTTCTTC,CASRTAVGANEQFF
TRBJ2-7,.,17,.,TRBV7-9,TGTGCCAGCAGCTTTCTGTCGGGAACCCACAGGGTTAACGAGCAGTACTTC,CASSFLSGTHRVNEQYF
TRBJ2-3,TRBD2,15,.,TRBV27,TGTGCCAGCAGTTTAGCGGGGGGAATAGGAGTTACGCAGTATTTT,CASSLAGGIGVTQYF
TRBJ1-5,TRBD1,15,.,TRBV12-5,TGTGCTAGTGGTTTGAGGGACAGGAGCAATCAGCCCCAGCATTTT,CASGLRDRSNQPQHF
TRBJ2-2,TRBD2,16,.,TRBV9,TGTGCCAGCAGCGTAGAGTCGGGACTAGCGGTCGGGGAGCTGTTTTTT,CASSVESGLAVGELFF
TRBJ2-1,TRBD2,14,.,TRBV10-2,TGCGCCAGCAGGGGACTAGTTGTTATCAATGAGCAGTTCTTC,CASRGLVVINEQFF
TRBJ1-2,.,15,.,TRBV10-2,TGCGCCAGCAGCTTTGCAGGGGATGGAAGCTATGGCTACACCTTC,CASSFAGDGSYGYTF
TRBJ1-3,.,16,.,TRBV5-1,TGCGCCAGCAGCTTGGCCGGTCCCTCTCTTGGAAACACCATATATTTT,CASSLAGPSLGNTIYF
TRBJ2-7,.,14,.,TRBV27,TGTGCCAGCAGCTGGGCCTTAGGTACGAGAGAGCAGTACTTC,CASSWALGTREQYF
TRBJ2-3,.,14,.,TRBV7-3,TGTGCCAGCAGTTTTACAGGTTCACGAGATACGCAGTATTTT,CASSFTGSRDTQYF
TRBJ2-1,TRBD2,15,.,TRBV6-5,TGTGCCAGCAGCTCCGGACTAGTAACCTACAATGAGCAGTTCTTC,CASSSGLVTYNEQFF
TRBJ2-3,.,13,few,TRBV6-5,TGTGCCAGCAGATTTTCGGTAACAGATACGCAGTATTTT,CASRFSVTDTQYF
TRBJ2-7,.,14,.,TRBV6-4,TGTGCCAGCAGTGTCGGGGTCGGTCCCTACGAGCAGTACTTC,CASSVGVGPYEQYF
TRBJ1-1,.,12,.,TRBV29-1,TGCAGCGTTGTTGTCATGAACACTGAAGCTTTCTTT,CSVVVMNTEAFF
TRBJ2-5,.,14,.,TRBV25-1,TGTGCCAGCAGTGAGGTCAGGGGGAGGGAGACCCAGTACTTC,CASSEVRGRETQYF
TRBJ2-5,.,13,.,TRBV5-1,TGCGCCAGCAGGGCAGGGTTAGAGGAGACCCAGTACTTC,CASRAGLEETQYF
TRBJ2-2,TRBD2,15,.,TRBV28,TGTGCCAGCAGTTTACTAGCGGGGATATACGGGGAGCTGTTTTTT,CASSLLAGIYGELFF
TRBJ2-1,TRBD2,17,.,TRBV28,TGTGCCAGCAGCCGACGGACTAGCGGGGGCCCGTACAATGAGCAGTTCTTC,CASSRRTSGGPYNEQFF
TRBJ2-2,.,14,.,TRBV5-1,TGCGCCAGCAGCTTCGATGGGAGCACCGGGGAGCTGTTTTTT,CASSFDGSTGELFF
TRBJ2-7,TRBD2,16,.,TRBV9,TGTGCCAGCAGCGTAGGTGGTAGCGGGGGGCCCTACGAGCAGTACTTC,CASSVGGSGGPYEQYF
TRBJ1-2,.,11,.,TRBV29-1,TGCGCAACAGGGTTCGGCTATGGCTACACCTTC,CATGFGYGYTF
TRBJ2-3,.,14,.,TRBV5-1,TGCGCCAGCAGCGTGGGGGGCCTCCCAGATACGCAGTATTTT,CASSVGGLPDTQYF
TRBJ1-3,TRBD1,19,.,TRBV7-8,TGTGCCAGCAAAGGGTTTGGGGACAGGGAACTCATCTCTGGAAACACCATATATTTT,CASKGFGDRELISGNTIYF
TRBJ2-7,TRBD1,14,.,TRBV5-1,TGCGCCAGCAGCTACCGGGACAGCTCCTACGAGCAGTACTTC,CASSYRDSSYEQYF
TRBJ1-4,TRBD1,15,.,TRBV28,TGTGCCAGCAGTTCGTCGACAGGGAGGAGAGAAAAACTGTTTTTT,CASSSSTGRREKLFF
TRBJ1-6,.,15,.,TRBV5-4,TGTGCCAGCAGCCCCGGTGTCGGGTATAATTCACCCCTCCACTTT,CASSPGVGYNSPLHF
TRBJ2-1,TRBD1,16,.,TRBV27,TGTGCCAGCAGTCCTCCGGACAGGTTCAACTACAATGAGCAGTTCTTC,CASSPPDRFNYNEQFF
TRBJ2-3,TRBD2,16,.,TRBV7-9,TGTGCCAGCAGCTTAGGGACTAGCGGGGGGGCAGATACGCAGTATTTT,CASSLGTSGGADTQYF
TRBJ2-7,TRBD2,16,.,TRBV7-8,TGTGCCAGCAGCTTTACCTTAGCGGGGACCTCCTACGAGCAGTACTTC,CASSFTLAGTSYEQYF
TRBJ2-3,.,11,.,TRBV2,TGTGCCAGCAATTTCGCAGATACGCAGTATTTT,CASNFADTQYF
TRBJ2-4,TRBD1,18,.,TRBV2,TGTGCCAGCAGTGTTCAGGGACAGGGAATTGTTGCCAAAAACATTCAGTACTTC,CASSVQGQGIVAKNIQYF
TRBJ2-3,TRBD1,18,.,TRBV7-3,TGTGCCAGCAGCCTCCTCCCGGGACAGGTAAGGGGCCCAGATACGCAGTATTTT,CASSLLPGQVRGPDTQYF
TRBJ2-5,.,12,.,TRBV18,TGTGCCAGCTCACCGGGGCCTGGGACCCAGTACTTC,CASSPGPGTQYF
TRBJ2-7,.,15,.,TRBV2,TGTGCCAGCAGTGCAAGGCGGGGGCGAACCTACGAGCAGTACTTC,CASSARRGRTYEQYF
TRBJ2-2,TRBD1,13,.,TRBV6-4,TGTGCCAGCAGTCTCACAGGGGCCGGGGAGCTGTTTTTT,CASSLTGAGELFF
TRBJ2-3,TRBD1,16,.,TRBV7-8,TGTGCCAGCAGCTATGGGGGACAGGGGTTAGGAGATACGCAGTATTTT,CASSYGGQGLGDTQYF
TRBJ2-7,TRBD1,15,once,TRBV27,TGTGCCAGCAGTTTAGGGCCAGGGGGCGGGTACGAGCAGTACTTC,CASSLGPGGGYEQYF
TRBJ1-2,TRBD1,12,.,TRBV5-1,TGCGCCAGCAGCTGGACAGGGAATGGCTACACCTTC,CASSWTGNGYTF
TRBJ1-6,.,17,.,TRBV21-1,TGTGCCAGCAGCCCACCCCCCGACAGGAAAACCAATTCACCCCTCCACTTT,CASSPPPDRKTNSPLHF
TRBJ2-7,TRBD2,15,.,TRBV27,TGTGCCAGCAGTTTAACGGCGGGGGGGCGGTACGAGCAGTACTTC,CASSLTAGGRYEQYF